The next 10 T cell receptor beta chains were all read from a single sample in a study of tumor-infiltrating lymphocytes in localized non-small cell lung cancer. Generated by immunoSEQ multiplex PCR, the TCRdb table keeps only in-frame clones and is missing some. In the table there are around 16,000 clones, approximately 70% of which are singletons. The sample comprised lung tumor tissue. The source of these receptors is a human donor with non-small cell lung cancer.

This chain uses TRBV6-5 with TRBJ1-3; D gene ambiguous. V was cut by 2 bases and J by 0 bases, with 8 bases left in between. The CDR3 contains 15 residues. CDR1 is MNHEY, CDR2 SVGAGI, per germline. CDR3 in amino acids: CASSYTEHSGNTIYF. The CDR3, as DNA: TGTGCCAGCAGTTACACCGAACACTCTGGAAACACCATATATTTT.

This chain uses TRBV4-1 with TRBJ2-1, with 11 bases that match TRBD2. Germline values: CDR1 MGHRA, CDR2 YSYEKL. J lost 6 bases, V lost 0 bases, and 1 base had no gene match. This CDR3 contains 15 residues. The CDR3 DNA reads TGCGCCAGCAGCCAAGATCTAGCGGGAGGCAATGAGCAGTTCTTC. This sequence encodes CASSQDLAGGNEQFF.

This clone is a singleton in its sample. This chain links TRBV6-6 with TRBJ2-6; D gene ambiguous. Per germline, CDR1 MNHNY and CDR2 SVGAGI (reference sequence). V lost 5 bases, J lost 0 bases, and 11 bases lay in between. This CDR3 has 16 residues. The CDR3 DNA sequence: TGTGCCAGCAGTGGCCCGTTTCGCTCTGGGGCCAACGTCCTGACTTTC. Its protein product is CASSGPFRSGANVLTF.

This clone was observed a single time. The V gene is TRBV28, the J gene TRBJ1-1; a weak D match, TRBD1 (5 bases). The V gene lost 6 bases and the J gene lost 0 bases, with 14 bases spanning the gap. This CDR3 region has 15 residues. Germline CDR1 and CDR2: MDHEN and SYDVKM. CDR3 loop: CASRFDSAVNTEAFF. CDR3 DNA: TGTGCCAGCAGATTTGACAGCGCTGTGAACACTGAAGCTTTCTTT. Drawing the rest from reference TRBV28 and TRBJ1-1, the complete variable domain is DVKVTQSSRYLVKRTGEKVFLECVQDMDHENMFWYRQDPGLGLRLIYFSYDVKMKEKGDIPEGYSVSREKKERFSLILESASTNQTSMYLCASRFDSAVNTEAFFGQGTRLTVV.

This clone was seen just once. The V call is TRBV5-8, the J call TRBJ2-7; tentatively, D is TRBD2 (5 bases). This CDR3 has 14 residues. The germline V and J ends were trimmed by 4 bases and 0 bases, with 11 bases remaining between them. Germline CDR1 is SGHTS and CDR2 is YDEGEE. The CDR3, as DNA: TGTGCCAGCAGCCCCCGTGAGGGCTCCTACGAGCAGTACTTC. As protein: CASSPREGSYEQYF.

The rearrangement uses TRBV7-6 and TRBJ2-7; TRBD1 matches 8 bases. Looked up from germline, CDR1 is SGHVS and CDR2 is FNYEAQ. This CDR3 has 17 amino acids. Losses at the gene ends were 1 base for V and 5 bases for J; bases not matched to a gene: 13. CDR3 amino acids: CASSLDPQDRVFNEQYF. CDR3 nucleotide sequence: TGTGCCAGCAGCTTAGACCCCCAGGACAGGGTATTCAACGAGCAGTACTTC.

The V and J genes are TRBV30 and TRBJ2-5, with a weak D call TRBD2 (5 bases). Germline V gene data show CDR1 as GTSNPN and CDR2 as SVGIG (reference sequence). This CDR3 region has 9 residues. Trimming removed 5 bases at V and 11 bases at J, with 9 bases between. This CDR3 reads CAWGSGQYF. The CDR3 DNA reads as TGTGCCTGGGGATCGGGGCAGTACTTC.

The chain recombines TRBV10-3 with TRBJ2-5, with TRBD2 identical over 7 bases. Per the germline V gene, CDR1 is ENHRY and CDR2 is SYGVKD. J lost 5 bases, V lost 6 bases, and 9 bases had no gene match. The CDR3 extends over 14 amino acids. CDR3 in DNA: TGTGCCATCAGCGCAGCGGGGAGTGATGAGACCCAGTACTTC. Translated, it gives CAISAAGSDETQYF.

This chain links TRBV29-1 with TRBJ2-1; no definite D call. CDR1 is SQVTM and CDR2 is ANQGSEA in the germline V gene. V lost 6 bases and J 0 bases, leaving 9 bases between the germline ends. The CDR3 runs to 13 residues. The DNA of the CDR3 is TGCAGCGTCCGCGAAAGCTCCTACAATGAGCAGTTCTTC. This translates into CSVRESSYNEQFF.

The chain has TRBV27 and TRBJ1-4, with no clear D. Germline V gene data show CDR1 as MNHEY and CDR2 as SMNVEV (reference sequence). Trimming took off 11 bases at V and 0 bases at J, with 19 bases between the two ends. The CDR3 runs 16 residues. The CDR3 reads CADGRPSRATNEKLFF. CDR3 bases: TGTGCCGACGGCAGGCCAAGTCGTGCAACTAATGAAAAACTGTTTTTT. Using reference TRBV27 and TRBJ1-4 for the parts outside the CDR3, the full variable domain is EAQVTQNPRYLITVTGKKLTVTCSQNMNHEYMSWYRQDPGLGLRQIYYSMNVEVTDKGDVPEGYKVSRKEKRNFPLILESPSPNQTSLYFCADGRPSRATNEKLFFGSGTQLSVL.